The clone carrying this T cell receptor (beta chain) was seen many times. Its target is unknown. This CDR3 comprises 12 residues. Trimming stripped 4 bases from V and 6 bases from J, with 7 bases between. Per the germline V gene, CDR1 is MNHEY and CDR2 is SVGEGT. To make TCR beta libraries, researchers used iRepertoire HTBI primers and Arm-PCR of CDR3 regions. TCRdb re-called the multiplex PCR reads with MiXCR, one entry per CDR3 protein. This table has more than 450,000 distinct CDR3 sequences, around 13% appearing once. These data originate in a study of regulatory T cells in long-lasting Graves disease. General study points: The study examined only peripheral blood, not thyroid tissue. Persistent Graves' patients showed less TCR diversity than newly diagnosed ones.

Time point here: newly diagnosed GD, antithyroid drugs for less than 3 months. RNA isolated from PBMCs was used to make the TCR library. Criteria from the American Thyroid Association guidelines were applied to diagnose Graves' disease. This same sample was also taken into another study, of T cells in Graves' hyperthyroidism and ophthalmopathy. As reported in that work: Researchers found most expanded thyroid clonotypes above 0.001 in blood as well.

The sample was peripheral blood mononuclear cells (PBMCs), taken at new diagnosis, from a patient treated with antithyroid drugs. The clonotype was recovered from a woman in her twenties or thirties with Graves disease. The rearrangement uses TRBV6-2 or TRBV6-3 and TRBJ1-5; no reliable D call. In nucleotides, the CDR3 is TGTGCCAGCAGTTGGCGATCTCAGCCCCAGCATTTT. Amino acid sequence: CASSWRSQPQHF.